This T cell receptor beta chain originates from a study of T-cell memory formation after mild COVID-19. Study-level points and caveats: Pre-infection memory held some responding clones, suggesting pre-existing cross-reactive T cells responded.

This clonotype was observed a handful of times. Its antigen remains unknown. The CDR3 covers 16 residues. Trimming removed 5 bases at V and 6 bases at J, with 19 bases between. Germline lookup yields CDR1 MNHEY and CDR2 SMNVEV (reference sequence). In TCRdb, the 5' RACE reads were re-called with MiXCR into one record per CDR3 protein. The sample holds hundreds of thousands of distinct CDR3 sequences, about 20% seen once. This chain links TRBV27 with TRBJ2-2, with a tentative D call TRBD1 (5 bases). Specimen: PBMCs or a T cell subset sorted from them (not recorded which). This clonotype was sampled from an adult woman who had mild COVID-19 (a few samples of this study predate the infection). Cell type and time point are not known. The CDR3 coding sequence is TGTGCCAGCAGTAGAATCCCGCAACAGGCGGCCGGGGAGCTGTTTTTT. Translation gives CASSRIPQQAAGELFF.